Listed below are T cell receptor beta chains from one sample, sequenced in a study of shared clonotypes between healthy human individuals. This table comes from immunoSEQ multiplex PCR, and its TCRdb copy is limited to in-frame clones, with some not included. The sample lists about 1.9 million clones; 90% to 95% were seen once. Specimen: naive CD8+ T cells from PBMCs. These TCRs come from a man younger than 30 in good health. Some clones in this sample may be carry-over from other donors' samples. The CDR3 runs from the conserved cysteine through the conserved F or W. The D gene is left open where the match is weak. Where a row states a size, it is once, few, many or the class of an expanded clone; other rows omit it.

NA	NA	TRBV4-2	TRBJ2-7	CASSQDPVSRYEQYF	TGTGCCAGCAGCCAAGATCCGGTCAGCCGCTACGAGCAGTACTTC
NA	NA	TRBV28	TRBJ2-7	CASSLTGGTYEQYF	TGTGCCAGCAGTCTGACCGGGGGCACCTACGAGCAGTACTTC
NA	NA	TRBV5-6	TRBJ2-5	CASSFWTAQETQYF	TGTGCCAGCAGCTTTTGGACAGCACAAGAGACCCAGTACTTC
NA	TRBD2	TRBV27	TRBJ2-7	CASSPLSGSEGKQYF	TGTGCCAGCAGTCCACTTAGCGGGAGTGAAGGGAAGCAGTACTTC
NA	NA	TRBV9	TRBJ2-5	CASSVTPGTQETQYF	TGTGCCAGCAGCGTAACTCCCGGGACTCAAGAGACCCAGTACTTC
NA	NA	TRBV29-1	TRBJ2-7	CSVGDSSYEQYF	TGCAGCGTAGGCGACAGCTCCTACGAGCAGTACTTC
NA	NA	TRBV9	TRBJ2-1	CASSVEVSFGNEQFF	TGTGCCAGCAGCGTAGAAGTTAGCTTCGGCAATGAGCAGTTCTTC
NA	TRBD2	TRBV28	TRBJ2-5	CASSLPHQGTRRRETQYF	TGTGCCAGCAGTTTACCCCACCAAGGGACTAGGAGGAGGGAGACCCAGTACTTC
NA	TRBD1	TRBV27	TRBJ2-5	CASSPLLGQGPKRETQYF	TGTGCCAGCAGTCCGCTTTTGGGACAGGGGCCGAAACGGGAGACCCAGTACTTC
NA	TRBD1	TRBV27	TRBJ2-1	CASIGPGTGTYNEQFF	TGTGCCAGCATCGGGCCCGGGACAGGGACCTACAATGAGCAGTTCTTC
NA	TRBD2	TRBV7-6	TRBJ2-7	CASSLEGGRDYEQYF	TGTGCCAGCAGCTTAGAAGGCGGGAGGGACTACGAGCAGTACTTC
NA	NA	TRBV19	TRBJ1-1	CASSIVALMNTEAFF	TGTGCCAGTAGTATAGTGGCGTTGATGAACACTGAAGCTTTCTTT
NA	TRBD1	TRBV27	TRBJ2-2	CASSTGAGELFF	TGTGCCAGCAGTACAGGGGCCGGGGAGCTGTTTTTT
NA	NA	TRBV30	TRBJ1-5	CAWSVGAGGQPQHF	TGTGCCTGGAGTGTAGGGGCAGGTGGGCAGCCCCAGCATTTT
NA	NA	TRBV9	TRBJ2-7	CASSVGSYKDEQYF	TGTGCCAGCAGCGTAGGGTCGTACAAGGACGAGCAGTACTTC
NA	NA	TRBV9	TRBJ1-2	CASMGRNYGYTF	TGTGCCAGCATGGGTCGAAACTATGGCTACACCTTC
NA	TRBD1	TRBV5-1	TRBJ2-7	CASSLAGTGDTYEQYF	TGCGCCAGCAGCTTGGCCGGGACAGGGGACACCTACGAGCAGTACTTC
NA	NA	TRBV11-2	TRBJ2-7	CASSQGPKNRHYEQYF	TGTGCCAGCAGCCAGGGCCCGAAAAATCGTCACTACGAGCAGTACTTC
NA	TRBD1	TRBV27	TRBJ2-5	CASSPPTGGRETQYF	TGTGCCAGCAGTCCCCCGACAGGGGGCCGGGAGACCCAGTACTTC
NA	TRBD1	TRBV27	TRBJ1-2	CASSFRTGANYGYTF	TGTGCCAGCAGTTTTCGGACAGGTGCCAACTATGGCTACACCTTC
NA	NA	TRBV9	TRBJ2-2	CASSPQRRLSGELFF	TGTGCCAGCAGCCCCCAGAGGCGGCTGTCCGGGGAGCTGTTTTTT
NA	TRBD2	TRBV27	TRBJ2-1	CASSRTGLAEGFNEQFF	TGTGCCAGCAGTCGAACTGGACTAGCGGAGGGGTTCAATGAGCAGTTCTTC
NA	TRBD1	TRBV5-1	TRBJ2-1	CASSPGTGVFNEQFF	TGCGCCAGCAGCCCCGGGACAGGGGTTTTCAATGAGCAGTTCTTC
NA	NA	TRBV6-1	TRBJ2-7	CASSEARGRETYEQYF	TGTGCCAGCAGTGAAGCGCGGGGCAGGGAGACCTACGAGCAGTACTTC
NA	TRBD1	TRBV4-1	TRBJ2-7	CASSQEPGGRDHEQYF	TGCGCCAGCAGCCAGGAACCAGGGGGAAGGGACCACGAGCAGTACTTC
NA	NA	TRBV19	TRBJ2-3	CASSTLPLTDTQYF	TGTGCCAGTAGTACCCTACCCCTCACAGATACGCAGTATTTT
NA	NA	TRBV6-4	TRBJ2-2	CASSFVSGPNTGELFF	TGTGCCAGCAGTTTTGTATCGGGACCTAACACCGGGGAGCTGTTTTTT
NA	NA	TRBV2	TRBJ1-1	CASSVWGAGGNTEAFF	TGTGCCAGCAGTGTGTGGGGGGCAGGCGGGAACACTGAAGCTTTCTTT
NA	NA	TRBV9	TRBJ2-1	CASSAQGPDEQFF	TGTGCCAGCAGCGCCCAGGGCCCCGATGAGCAGTTCTTC
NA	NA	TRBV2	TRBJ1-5	CASSPPLRQPQHF	TGTGCCAGCAGTCCTCCCCTCCGGCAGCCCCAGCATTTT
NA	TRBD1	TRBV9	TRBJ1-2	CASRARLTGVYGYTF	TGTGCCAGCAGAGCCCGTTTGACAGGGGTCTATGGCTACACCTTC
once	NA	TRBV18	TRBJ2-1	CASSPRRDDPLGEQFF	TGTGCCAGCTCACCACGCCGGGACGATCCTTTGGGTGAGCAGTTCTTC
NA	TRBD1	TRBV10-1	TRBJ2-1	CASSEVRGRNEQFF	TGCGCCAGCAGTGAGGTGAGGGGGCGGAATGAGCAGTTCTTC
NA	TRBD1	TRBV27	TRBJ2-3	CASRMGTGWYF	TGTGCCAGCAGGATGGGGACAGGTTGGTATTTT
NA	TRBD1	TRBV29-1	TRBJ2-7	CRDGYRGPYEQYF	TGCAGAGACGGGTACAGGGGGCCCTACGAGCAGTACTTC
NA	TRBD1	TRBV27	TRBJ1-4	CASSSGTELFF	TGTGCCAGCAGCTCCGGGACAGAACTGTTTTTT
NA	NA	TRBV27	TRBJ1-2	CASSPLRVRGPYGYTF	TGTGCCAGCAGTCCACTCAGGGTCCGGGGGCCCTATGGCTACACCTTC
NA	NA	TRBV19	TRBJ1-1	CASFALSGETEAFF	TGTGCCAGTTTTGCTCTTTCGGGGGAAACTGAAGCTTTCTTT
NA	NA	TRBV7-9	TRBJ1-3	CASSLLLPGGNTIYF	TGTGCCAGCAGCTTATTATTACCTGGTGGTAACACCATATATTTT
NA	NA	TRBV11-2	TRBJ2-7	CASSFFRPYEQYF	TGTGCCAGCAGCTTCTTCCGTCCCTACGAGCAGTACTTC
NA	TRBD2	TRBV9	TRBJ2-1	CASSVAGTSGNEQFF	TGTGCCAGCAGCGTAGCCGGGACTAGCGGGAATGAGCAGTTCTTC
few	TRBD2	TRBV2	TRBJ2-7	CASRGVAGAGEQYF	TGTGCCAGCAGGGGAGTAGCGGGAGCTGGCGAGCAGTACTTC
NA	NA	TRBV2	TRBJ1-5	CASSEPTGGADQPQHF	TGTGCCAGCAGTGAACCCACGGGGGGCGCGGATCAGCCCCAGCATTTT
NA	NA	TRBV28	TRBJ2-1	CASTATTRNEQFF	TGTGCCAGCACCGCGACTACACGCAATGAGCAGTTCTTC
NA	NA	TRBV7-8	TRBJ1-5	CASSLGPYSNQPQHF	TGTGCCAGCAGCTTAGGACCTTATAGCAATCAGCCCCAGCATTTT
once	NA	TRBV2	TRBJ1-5	CASRTGQINQPQHF	TGTGCCAGCAGGACAGGACAGATCAATCAGCCCCAGCATTTT
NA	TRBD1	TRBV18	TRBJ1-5	CASSPPGQGEIFGNQPQHF	TGTGCCAGCTCACCGCCGGGACAGGGAGAAATTTTCGGCAATCAGCCCCAGCATTTT
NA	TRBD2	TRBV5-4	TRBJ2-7	CASSWGLAGSYEQYF	TGTGCCAGCAGTTGGGGACTAGCGGGATCTTATGAGCAGTACTTC
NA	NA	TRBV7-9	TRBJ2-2	CASSLELTGELFF	TGTGCCAGCAGCTTAGAGCTTACCGGGGAGCTGTTTTTT
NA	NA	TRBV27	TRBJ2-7	CASSPRFSAYEQYF	TGTGCCAGCAGCCCACGCTTTTCCGCCTACGAGCAGTACTTC
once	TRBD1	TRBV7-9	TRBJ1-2	CASSPLDRVYGYTF	TGTGCCAGCAGCCCCCTGGACAGGGTCTATGGCTACACCTTC
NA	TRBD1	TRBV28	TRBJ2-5	CASSSIRTGRRETQYF	TGTGCCAGCAGTTCCATTAGGACAGGCCGAAGGGAGACCCAGTACTTC